This is a list of T cell receptor beta chains from one sample in a study of Ad26.COV2.S vaccination and SARS-CoV-2 variants. Using immunoSEQ multiplex PCR, the repertoire was profiled, and TCRdb retains in-frame clones only, with some absent. The sample includes around 450,000 clones, 89% seen only once; the top ten take under 2%. The sequencing used peripheral blood, collected in a trial of Ad26.COV2.S vaccine versus placebo. The receptors derive from a person aged 18-65 years who received the Ad26.COV2.S COVID-19 vaccine or a placebo. The CDR3 runs from the conserved cysteine through the conserved F or W. D genes are given only for firm matches. Expanded clones are given a class, and other clones once, few, many or no size at all.

16,NA,TRBJ2-1,TRBV18,NA,TGTGCCAGCCACCATACGAGGGGGGGCCAACTAAATGAGCAGTTCTTC,CASHHTRGGQLNEQFF
15,NA,TRBJ1-5,TRBV6-1,TRBD1,TGTGCCAGCAGTGATAAACAGGGGGCGGGTCAGCCCCAGCATTTT,CASSDKQGAGQPQHF
12,NA,TRBJ2-1,TRBV3-1/TRBV3-2,NA,TGTGCCAGCAGCCAAGTGGTCGATGAGCAGTTCTTC,CASSQVVDEQFF
16,NA,TRBJ1-5,TRBV7-9,NA,TGTGCCAGCAGCCATGACAACAGCTGGGGCAATCAGCCCCAGCATTTT,CASSHDNSWGNQPQHF
13,NA,TRBJ2-7,TRBV4-3,NA,TGCGCCAGCAGCCAGATACAGGGTGGGGAGCAGTACTTC,CASSQIQGGEQYF
14,NA,TRBJ2-7,TRBV3-1/TRBV3-2,NA,TGTGCCAGCAGCCAAATTGGGGGGTCCCACGAGCAGTACTTC,CASSQIGGSHEQYF
14,NA,TRBJ2-1,TRBV4-3,NA,TGCGCCAGCAGCCAAGATCTCGGGTGGGTGGAGCAGTTCTTC,CASSQDLGWVEQFF
12,NA,TRBJ2-1,TRBV3-1/TRBV3-2,NA,TGTGCCAGCCAATCATGGGTCAGTGAGCAGTTCTTC,CASQSWVSEQFF
15,NA,TRBJ1-5,TRBV19,TRBD1,TGTGCCAGTAGTATAGCACCGACAGGGTTTCAGCCCCAGCATTTT,CASSIAPTGFQPQHF
14,NA,TRBJ1-1,TRBV2,NA,TGTGCCAGCAGTGAAGAACATATGAACACTGAAGCTTTCTTT,CASSEEHMNTEAFF
16,NA,TRBJ1-1,TRBV11-2,NA,TGTGCCAGCAGCTCTGTGGCAGGGGTTAGGGACACTGAAGCTTTCTTT,CASSSVAGVRDTEAFF
15,NA,TRBJ1-1,TRBV7-2,NA,TGTGCCAGCAGCTACCACCAGGGGATTTACACTGAAGCTTTCTTT,CASSYHQGIYTEAFF
15,NA,TRBJ2-1,TRBV7-2,TRBD2,TGTGCCAGCAGCTACACTAGCGCGTCCTACAATGAGCAGTTCTTC,CASSYTSASYNEQFF
14,NA,TRBJ1-2,TRBV5-5,NA,TGTGCCAGCAGCCTAGCAAGAGGTTTGGGAGGCTACACCTTC,CASSLARGLGGYTF
16,NA,TRBJ2-3,TRBV7-3,NA,TGTGCCAGCAGCCCGTCCGGCGGGGCGGCTATCCATACGCAGTATTTT,CASSPSGGAAIHTQYF
11,NA,TRBJ2-5,TRBV5-8,NA,TGTGCCAGCAGCCATCAAGAGACCCAGTACTTC,CASSHQETQYF
18,few,TRBJ2-7,TRBV28,TRBD2,TGTGCCAGCAGTCCCGGGACTAGCGGGAACGTGGTTGTCTACGAGCAGTACTTC,CASSPGTSGNVVVYEQYF
15,NA,TRBJ2-7,TRBV27,NA,TGTGCCAGCAGTTTATTGCGGGACAGTCCCTACGAGCAGTACTTC,CASSLLRDSPYEQYF
15,once,TRBJ1-2,TRBV6-5,NA,TGTGCCAGCAGTTACGGCCGGGTAGCTAACTATGGCTACACCTTC,CASSYGRVANYGYTF
17,NA,TRBJ1-2,TRBV28,NA,TGTGCCAGCAGTTTTGCAGGCGCCGTGGGCGCTAACTATGGCTACACCTTC,CASSFAGAVGANYGYTF
14,NA,TRBJ1-1,TRBV6-6,TRBD1,TGTGCCAGCATCTTAACCGGGACAGACACTGAAGCTTTCTTT,CASILTGTDTEAFF
14,NA,TRBJ1-3,TRBV11-2,TRBD1,TGTGCCAGCAGTCATCAGGGGGCAGGGAACACCATATATTTT,CASSHQGAGNTIYF
20,NA,TRBJ2-1,TRBV5-4,TRBD2,TGTGCCAGCAGGGGCGGGGAGGGGCGACATACAAAGAGCTCCTACAATGAGCAGTTCTTC,CASRGGEGRHTKSSYNEQFF
13,once,TRBJ1-2,TRBV6-5,NA,TGTGCCAGCAGTTGGACAATTAACTATGGCTACACCTTC,CASSWTINYGYTF
16,once,TRBJ2-7,TRBV28,TRBD2,TGTGCCAGCAGTTTATCGCTGGGGACTAGCGGGTACGAGCAGTACTTC,CASSLSLGTSGYEQYF